Following are 24 T cell receptor beta chains from one sample sequenced in a study of low-dose radiotherapy and immunotherapy resistance in tumors. First-strand cDNA relied on TRAV- and TRBV-specific primers spanning alpha and beta chains. TCR amplification involved approximately 20 PCR cycles with a constant-region primer and V-primer adapter. TCRdb re-derived calls from the reads in MiXCR, one entry per CDR3 protein. Of roughly 14,000 distinct CDR3 sequences listed, over 55% are singletons. The receptors were sampled from a human donor with advanced metastatic prostate, ovarian, gallbladder or colorectal cancer (not recorded which). This table probably holds off-target reads from a library built for another chain.

The genes are TRBV2 and TRBJ1-5, with no clear D. This CDR3 has 13 residues. Germline loops: CDR1 SNHLY, CDR2 FYNNEI. The V end was cut by 6 bases, the J end by 5 bases, with 11 bases between. CDR3 amino acids: CASRNLMHQPQHF. CDR3 nucleotide sequence: TGTGCCAGCAGGAACTTAATGCATCAGCCCCAGCATTTT.

The chain joins TRBV5-1 to TRBJ2-2; tentative D call: TRBD1 (6 bases). The CDR3 extends over 15 amino acids. The germline CDR1 and CDR2 sequences are SGHRS and YFSETQ. Trimming stripped 0 bases from V and 3 bases from J, with 9 bases between. The CDR3 is CASSLVRGDTGELFF. CDR3 nucleotides: TGCGCCAGCAGCTTGGTCAGGGGAGACACCGGGGAGCTGTTTTTT.

The chain recombines TRBV2 with TRBJ2-3; possible D gene TRBD1, 6 bases. This CDR3 has 15 residues. Trimming pared 1 base from V and 3 bases from J, leaving 11 bases between. Germline V gene data show CDR1 as SNHLY and CDR2 as FYNNEI. The CDR3 loop is CASSEEGVRTDTQYF. The CDR3 bases are TGTGCCAGCAGTGAAGAGGGGGTAAGAACAGATACGCAGTATTTT.

This clonotype has more than one count but fewer than ten. This chain connects TRBV29-1 to TRBJ2-3, with 14 bases that match TRBD2. The CDR3 loop spans 15 amino acids. The ends lost 4 bases at V and 9 bases at J; junction bases unmatched: 9. CDR1 is SQVTM and CDR2 is ANQGSEA in the germline V gene. The CDR3 region is CSVVPGLAGAGTQYF. The CDR3 DNA reads as TGCAGCGTTGTCCCGGGACTAGCGGGAGCCGGGACGCAGTATTTT.

This clonotype was counted between two and nine times. The chain couples TRBV28 to TRBJ2-7, with D unresolved. V lost 8 bases to trimming and J lost 1 base, with 12 bases between them. This CDR3 region has 13 residues. Germline V gene data show CDR1 as MDHEN and CDR2 as SYDVKM. The CDR3 is CASVYGNSYEQYF. Here the CDR3 DNA reads TGTGCCAGCGTTTACGGCAATTCCTACGAGCAGTACTTC.

CDR3 in DNA: TGTGCCAGCAGCCAAGCTCAACTAGCGGACACAGATACGCAGTATTTT. It translates to CASSQAQLADTDTQYF. The rearrangement joins TRBV3-1 to TRBJ2-3, with TRBD2 identical over 8 bases. From germline, CDR1 is LGHDT and CDR2 YNNKEL (reference sequence). The CDR3 runs to 16 residues. Trimming cost V 1 base and J 2 bases; bases outside gene matches: 5.

The chain is built from TRBV6-5 and TRBJ1-1; 9 bases map to TRBD1. The CDR3 covers 17 residues. V shed 5 bases and J 0 bases; nucleotides not matched to a gene: 10. In germline, CDR1 is MNHEY, CDR2 SVGAGI. The DNA of the CDR3 is TGTGCCAGCAGTGGGACAGGGCAACAAATGATGAACACTGAAGCTTTCTTT. It translates to CASSGTGQQMMNTEAFF.

A few counts support this clonotype. The chain uses TRBV19 and TRBJ1-4; D call uncertain. This CDR3 is built from 12 residues. Germline lookup yields CDR1 LNHDA and CDR2 SQIVND (reference sequence). V lost 5 bases and J lost 7, with 8 bases in between. This CDR3 reads CASSAGFEKLFF. In nucleotides, the CDR3 is TGTGCCAGTAGTGCGGGATTTGAAAAACTGTTTTTT.

V gene TRBV12-3 or TRBV12-4 combines with J gene TRBJ2-1; 7 bases line up with TRBD2. The V segment lost 8 bases and the J segment 3 bases; nucleotides outside the gene matches: 4. This CDR3 region has 13 residues. The CDR3: CASRRGDYNEQFF. The CDR3 DNA reads TGTGCCAGCCGACGGGGGGACTACAATGAGCAGTTCTTC.

This clonotype was detected once. CDR3 amino acids: CASGTEYSNQPQHF. In nucleotides, the CDR3 is TGTGCCAGTGGGACCGAATATAGCAATCAGCCCCAGCATTTT. The chain has TRBV28 and TRBJ1-5; a weak D match, TRBD1 (5 bases). The length of the CDR3 is 14 residues. CDR1 MDHEN and CDR2 SYDVKM come from the germline V gene. V was clipped by 9 bases and J by 0 bases, with 12 bases between them.

The chain is built from TRBV9 and TRBJ1-2; D gene unclear. V lost 0 bases and J 8 bases, leaving 11 bases between the germline ends. The CDR3 has 13 residues. Germline values: CDR1 SGDLS, CDR2 YYNGEE. The CDR3 DNA is TGTGCCAGCAGCGTAGCCTCGGGTTCGGGCTACACCTTC. It translates to CASSVASGSGYTF. Filled out from reference TRBV9 and TRBJ1-2, the complete variable domain reads DSGVTQTPKHLITATGQRVTLRCSPRSGDLSVYWYQQSLDQGLQFLIQYYNGEERAKGNILERFSAQQFPDLHSELNLSSLELGDSALYFCASSVASGSGYTFGSGTRLTVV.

This clonotype was detected only a few times. The V and J genes are TRBV11-3 and TRBJ2-3, with a weak D call TRBD2 (5 bases). Germline CDR1 SGHNT, CDR2 YENEEA. The CDR3 extends over 13 amino acids. V was cut by 5 bases and J by 0 bases, with 6 bases left in between. CDR3 amino acids: CASSRGSTDTQYF. CDR3 DNA: TGTGCCAGCAGCCGCGGGAGCACAGATACGCAGTATTTT.

V gene TRBV28 combines with J gene TRBJ1-6; TRBD1 matches at 8 bases. CDR1 and CDR2 (germline): MDHEN, SYDVKM. The V and J ends lost 7 bases and 0 bases, in that order; junction bases with no gene match: 2. CDR3 length: 15 residues. The chain's CDR3 is CASNTGGSYNSPLHF. The CDR3 nucleotides are TGTGCCAGCAACACAGGGGGCTCCTATAATTCACCCCTCCACTTT.

A note on this clonotype: Mismatch with germline at one junction end may stem from a read error. The V gene is TRBV7-7, the J gene TRBJ2-1; 9 nucleotides align to TRBD2. Germline V gene sequence: CDR1 SSHAT, CDR2 FNYEAQ (reference sequence). CDR3 length: 16 residues. This chain's CDR3 is CASSLVGGGRGNEQFF. CDR3 nucleotide sequence: TGTGCTAGCAGCTTAGTTGGCGGCGGGAGGGGGAATGAGCAGTTCTTC.

The V and J genes are TRBV10-1 and TRBJ2-7, with 10 nucleotides matching TRBD1. Trimming cost V 8 bases and J 2 bases; bases outside gene matches: 6. This CDR3 contains 14 residues. The V gene's germline CDR1 is WNHNN and CDR2 SYGVQD (reference sequence). CDR3 nucleotides: TGCGCCAGCGCCGGGACAGGGGTCCCCTACGAGCAGTACTTC. This translates into CASAGTGVPYEQYF.

This chain joins TRBV14 and TRBJ2-1; D remains ambiguous. V lost 6 bases and J 0 bases, leaving 15 bases between the germline ends. The CDR3 is 16 amino acids. From germline, CDR1 is SGHDN and CDR2 FVKESK. The CDR3 protein is CASSPRAQSSYNEQFF. Here the CDR3 DNA reads TGTGCCAGCAGTCCTAGGGCACAGAGCTCCTACAATGAGCAGTTCTTC.

The genes are TRBV19 and TRBJ2-1, with D possibly TRBD1 on 6 matching bases. This CDR3 region has 14 residues. The germline CDR1 and CDR2 sequences are LNHDA and SQIVND (reference sequence). V gave up 5 bases and J gave up 6 bases, with 14 bases separating them. The CDR3 nucleotides are TGTGCCAGTAGTCTGGGGGCCCGGGGCAATGAGCAGTTCTTC. It is translated as CASSLGARGNEQFF.

This clonotype was seen only a few times. The V and J genes are TRBV6-8 and TRBJ2-5; possible D gene TRBD2, 7 bases. The germline V gene encodes CDR1 MNHGY and CDR2 SAAAGT. The CDR3 totals 16 residues. Deletions cut 5 bases from V and 4 bases from J, with 20 bases between. CDR3 loop: CASSLGGGLRGETQYF. In DNA form, the CDR3 reads TGTGCCAGCAGTCTTGGGGGGGGACTCAGGGGAGAGACCCAGTACTTC.

The CDR3 region has the DNA TGTGCCAGCAGTTCACAGGGGTTCGGCTTGAGCAATCAGCCCCAGCATTTT. Protein: CASSSQGFGLSNQPQHF. The chain is built from TRBV27 and TRBJ1-5; 7 positions match TRBD1. This CDR3 has 17 residues. The junction had 10 bases not matched to a gene; V was cut back by 4 bases and J by 1 base. The germline V gene has CDR1 MNHEY and CDR2 SMNVEV (reference sequence).

The chain joins TRBV29-1 to TRBJ2-7, with D perhaps being TRBD1 or TRBD2 (5 bases each). The CDR3 is 11 amino acids. Trimming cost V 7 bases and J 3 bases, with 10 bases left between them. Germline CDR1 reads SQVTM; CDR2 reads ANQGSEA. For the CDR3, the DNA is TGCAGCGCCCGGGACGTCTACGAGCAGTACTTC. It encodes CSARDVYEQYF.

The chain carries TRBV4-1 and TRBJ2-1; TRBD1 matches at 7 bases. The ends lost 6 bases at V and 6 bases at J; junction bases unmatched: 8. The CDR3 contains 14 residues. Germline values: CDR1 MGHRA, CDR2 YSYEKL. The CDR3 reads CASRPGAGGNEQFF. The DNA for the CDR3 is TGCGCCAGCAGACCGGGCGCAGGGGGCAATGAGCAGTTCTTC.

This clonotype has more than one count but fewer than ten. This chain joins TRBV28 and TRBJ2-1, with a tentative D call TRBD2 (6 bases). CDR1 is MDHEN and CDR2 is SYDVKM in the germline V gene. The CDR3 extends over 12 amino acids. CDR3 in amino acids: CATRRDGNEQFF. The CDR3 DNA follows: TGTGCGACCAGGCGGGATGGCAATGAGCAGTTCTTC.

The chain couples TRBV6-5 to TRBJ2-7, with 7 positions matching TRBD1. With 5 bases clipped from V and 1 base from J, the junction kept 17 bases outside the gene matches. Per the germline V gene, CDR1 is MNHEY and CDR2 is SVGAGI. The CDR3 spans 18 residues. The CDR3: CASSNDGRDRVGSYEQYF. The CDR3 DNA sequence: TGTGCCAGCAGTAATGATGGCCGGGACAGAGTAGGTTCCTACGAGCAGTACTTC.

A few counts support this clonotype. The chain has TRBV19 and TRBJ2-2; D is possibly TRBD2 (6 bases). Germline V lookup: CDR1 LNHDA, CDR2 SQIVND (reference sequence). V lost 7 bases and J 1 base, leaving 13 bases between the germline ends. This CDR3 is built from 15 residues. The CDR3 nucleotides read TGTGCCAGTAAGGGGCTAGCGAGGAACACCGGGGAGCTGTTTTTT. This translates into CASKGLARNTGELFF.